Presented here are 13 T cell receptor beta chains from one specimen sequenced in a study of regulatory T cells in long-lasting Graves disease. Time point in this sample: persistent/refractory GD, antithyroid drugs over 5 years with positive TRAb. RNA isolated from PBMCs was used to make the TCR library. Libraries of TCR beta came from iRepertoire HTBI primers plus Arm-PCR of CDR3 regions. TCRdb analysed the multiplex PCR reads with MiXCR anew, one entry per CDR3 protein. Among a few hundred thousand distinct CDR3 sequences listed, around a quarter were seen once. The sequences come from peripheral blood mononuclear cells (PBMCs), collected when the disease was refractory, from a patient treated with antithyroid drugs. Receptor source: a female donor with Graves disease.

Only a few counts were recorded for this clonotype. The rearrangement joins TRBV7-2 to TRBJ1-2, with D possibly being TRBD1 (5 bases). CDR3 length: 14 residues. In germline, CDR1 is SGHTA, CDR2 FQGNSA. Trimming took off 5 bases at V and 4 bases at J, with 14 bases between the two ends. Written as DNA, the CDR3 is TGTGCCAGCAGCCCCGAAGGGGTACGCTATGGCTACACCTTC. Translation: CASSPEGVRYGYTF. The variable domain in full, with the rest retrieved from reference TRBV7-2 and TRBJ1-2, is GAGVSQSPSNKVTEKGKDVELRCDPISGHTALYWYRQSLGQGLEFLIYFQGNSAPDKSGLPSDRFSAERTGGSVSTLTIQRTQQEDSAVYLCASSPEGVRYGYTFGSGTRLTVV.

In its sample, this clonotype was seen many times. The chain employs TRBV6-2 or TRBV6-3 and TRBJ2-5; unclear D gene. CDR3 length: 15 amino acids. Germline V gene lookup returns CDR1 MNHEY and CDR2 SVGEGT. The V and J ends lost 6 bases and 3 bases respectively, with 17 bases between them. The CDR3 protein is CASSPLRVREETQYF. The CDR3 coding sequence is TGTGCCAGCAGCCCTTTGAGAGTGAGAGAAGAGACCCAGTACTTC.

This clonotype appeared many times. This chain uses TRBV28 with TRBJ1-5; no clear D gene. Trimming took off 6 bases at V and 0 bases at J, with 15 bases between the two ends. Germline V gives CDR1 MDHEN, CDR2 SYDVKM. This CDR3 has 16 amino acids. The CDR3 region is CASRHYGRTSNQPQHF. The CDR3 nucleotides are TGTGCCAGCAGACACTACGGACGGACTAGCAATCAGCCCCAGCATTTT.

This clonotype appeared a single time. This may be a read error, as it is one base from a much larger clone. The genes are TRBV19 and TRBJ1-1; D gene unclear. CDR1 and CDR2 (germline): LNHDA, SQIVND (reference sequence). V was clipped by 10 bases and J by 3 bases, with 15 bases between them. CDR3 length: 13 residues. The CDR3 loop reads CATAWTMDTEAFF. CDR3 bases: TGTGCCACCGCCTGGACCATGGACACTGAAGCTTTCTTT.

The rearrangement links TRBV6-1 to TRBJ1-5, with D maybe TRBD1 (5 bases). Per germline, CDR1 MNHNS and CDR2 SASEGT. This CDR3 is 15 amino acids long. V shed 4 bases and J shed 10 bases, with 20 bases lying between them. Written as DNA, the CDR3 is TGTGCCAGCAGTGCCCGAGAAAAGGGGCCGGCCCCCCAGCATTTT. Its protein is CASSAREKGPAPQHF.

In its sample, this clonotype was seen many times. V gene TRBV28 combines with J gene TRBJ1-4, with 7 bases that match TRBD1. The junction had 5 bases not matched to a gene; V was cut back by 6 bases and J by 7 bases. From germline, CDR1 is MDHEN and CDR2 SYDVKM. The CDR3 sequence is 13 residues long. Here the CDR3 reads CASRTDRAEKLFF. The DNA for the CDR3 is TGTGCCAGCAGGACCGACAGGGCTGAAAAACTGTTTTTT.

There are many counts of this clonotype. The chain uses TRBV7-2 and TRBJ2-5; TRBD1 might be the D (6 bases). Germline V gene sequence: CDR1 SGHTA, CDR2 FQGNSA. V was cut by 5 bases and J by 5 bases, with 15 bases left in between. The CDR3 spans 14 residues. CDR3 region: CASSREGVGETQYF. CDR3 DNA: TGTGCCAGCAGCCGAGAGGGGGTCGGCGAGACCCAGTACTTC.

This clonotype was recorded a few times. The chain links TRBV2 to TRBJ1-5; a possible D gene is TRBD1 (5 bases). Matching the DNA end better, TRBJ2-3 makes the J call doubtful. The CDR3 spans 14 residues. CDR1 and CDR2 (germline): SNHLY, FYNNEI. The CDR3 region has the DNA TGTGCCAGCAGCCCATCTAGGGGCAATCAGCCCCAGTATTTT. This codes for CASSPSRGNQPQYF.

The CDR3 protein is CASSPDPVDEQYF. The DNA of the CDR3 is TGCGCCAGCAGCCCCGATCCGGTCGATGAGCAGTACTTC. The rearrangement links TRBV5-1 to TRBJ2-7, with no clear D. The V end lost 4 bases, the J end lost 7 bases, and 15 bases lay between the germline ends. The CDR3 runs to 13 residues. Germline V CDR1 and CDR2: SGHRS, YFSETQ.

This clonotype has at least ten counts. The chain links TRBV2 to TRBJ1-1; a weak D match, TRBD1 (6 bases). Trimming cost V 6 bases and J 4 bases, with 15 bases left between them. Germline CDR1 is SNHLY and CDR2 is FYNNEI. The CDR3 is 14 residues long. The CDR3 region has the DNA TGTGCCAGCAGCGAACAGGGCGGAGGCACTGAAGCTTTCTTT. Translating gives CASSEQGGGTEAFF.

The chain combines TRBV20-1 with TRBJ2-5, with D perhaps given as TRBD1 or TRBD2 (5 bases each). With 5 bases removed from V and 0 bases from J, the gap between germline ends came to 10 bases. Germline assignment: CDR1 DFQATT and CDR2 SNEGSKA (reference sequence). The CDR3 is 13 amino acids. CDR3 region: CSAVRDDQETQYF. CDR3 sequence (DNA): TGCAGTGCTGTCCGGGACGACCAAGAGACCCAGTACTTC.

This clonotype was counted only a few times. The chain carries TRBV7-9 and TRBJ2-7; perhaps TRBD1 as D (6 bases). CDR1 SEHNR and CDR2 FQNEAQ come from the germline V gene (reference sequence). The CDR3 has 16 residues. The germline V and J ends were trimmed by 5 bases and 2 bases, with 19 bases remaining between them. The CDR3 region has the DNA TGTGCCAGCAGCCTCCACCTGGGGACAAGCGCCTACGAGCAGTACTTC. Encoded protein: CASSLHLGTSAYEQYF.

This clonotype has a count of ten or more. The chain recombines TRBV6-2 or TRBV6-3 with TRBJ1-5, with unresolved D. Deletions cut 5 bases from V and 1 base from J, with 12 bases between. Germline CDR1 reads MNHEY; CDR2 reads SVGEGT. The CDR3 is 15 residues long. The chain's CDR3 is CASSVDIPSNQPQHF. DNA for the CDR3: TGTGCCAGCAGTGTCGACATCCCCAGCAATCAGCCCCAGCATTTT.